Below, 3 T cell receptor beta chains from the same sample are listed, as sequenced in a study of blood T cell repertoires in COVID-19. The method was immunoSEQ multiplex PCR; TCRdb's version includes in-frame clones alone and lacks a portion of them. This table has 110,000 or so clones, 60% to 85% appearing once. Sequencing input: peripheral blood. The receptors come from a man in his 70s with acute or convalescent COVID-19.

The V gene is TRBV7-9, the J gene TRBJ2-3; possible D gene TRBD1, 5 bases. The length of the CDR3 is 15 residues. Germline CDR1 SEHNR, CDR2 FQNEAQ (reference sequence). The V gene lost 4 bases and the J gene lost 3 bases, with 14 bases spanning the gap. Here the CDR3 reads CASSWTTMGTDTQYF. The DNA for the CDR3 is TGTGCCAGCAGCTGGACAACTATGGGAACAGATACGCAGTATTTT.

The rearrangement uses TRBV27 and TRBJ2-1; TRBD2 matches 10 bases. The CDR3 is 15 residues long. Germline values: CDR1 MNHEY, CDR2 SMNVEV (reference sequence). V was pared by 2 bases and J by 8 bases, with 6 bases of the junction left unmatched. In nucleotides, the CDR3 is TGTGCCAGCAGTTTAGGCCTAGCGGGAGTAGATGAGCAGTTCTTC. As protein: CASSLGLAGVDEQFF.

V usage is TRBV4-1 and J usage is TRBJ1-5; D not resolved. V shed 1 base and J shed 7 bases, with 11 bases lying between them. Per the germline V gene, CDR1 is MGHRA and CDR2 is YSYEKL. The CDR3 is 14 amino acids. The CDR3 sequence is CASSQARAGQPQHF. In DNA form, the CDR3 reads TGCGCCAGCAGCCAAGCTCGGGCGGGGCAGCCCCAGCATTTT.